Reported below is one T cell receptor beta chain. The antigen is unknown. These data come from a study of post-analysis software for immune sequencing data. Turning to the study itself: As for disease course, relapsing-remitting, secondary progressive and progressive-relapsing multiple sclerosis were all included.

The germline CDR1 and CDR2 sequences are MDHEN and SYDVKM. Trimming shortened V by 4 bases and J by 3 bases, and 12 bases separated the two germline ends. The CDR3 consists of 14 residues. Study-wide results and limits: Patients had higher frequencies than controls of about five TRBV segments, including TRBV5-6, TRBV5-1 and TRBV20-1.

cDNA libraries for TCR beta contained unique molecular identifiers. cDNA molecules numbering around 450,000 came from roughly 0.93 to 9.6 million T cells. TCRdb re-derived calls from the PCR reads in MiXCR, one entry per CDR3 protein. The data contain about half a million distinct CDR3 sequences, around 40% of them singletons. Sequencing input: blood. The TCR originated in a girl aged 10 to 17 with multiple sclerosis. The chain employs TRBV28 and TRBJ2-5; D possibly corresponds to TRBD1 (6 bases). CDR3 region: CASSWAGEKETQYF. CDR3 bases: TGTGCCAGCAGTTGGGCAGGGGAAAAAGAGACCCAGTACTTC.